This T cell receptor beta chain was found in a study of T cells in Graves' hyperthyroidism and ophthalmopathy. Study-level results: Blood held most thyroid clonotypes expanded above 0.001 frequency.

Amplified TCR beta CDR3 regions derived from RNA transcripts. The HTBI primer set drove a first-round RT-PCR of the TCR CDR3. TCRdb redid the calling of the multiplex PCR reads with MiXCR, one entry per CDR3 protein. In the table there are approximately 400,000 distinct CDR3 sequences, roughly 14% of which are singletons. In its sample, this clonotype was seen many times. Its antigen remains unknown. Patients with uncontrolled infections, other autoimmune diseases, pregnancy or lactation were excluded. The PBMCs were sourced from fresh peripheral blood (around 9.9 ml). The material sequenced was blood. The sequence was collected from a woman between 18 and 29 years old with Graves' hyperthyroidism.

CDR3 in amino acids: CASSLYPSSDEQFF. CDR3 DNA: TGTGCCAGCAGCTTATACCCTAGCAGCGATGAGCAGTTCTTC. V gene TRBV7-3 combines with J gene TRBJ2-1, with D perhaps matching TRBD2 (5 bases). Germline V lookup: CDR1 SGHTA, CDR2 FQGTGA. The CDR3 consists of 14 residues. Trimming shortened V by 2 bases and J by 8 bases, and 13 bases separated the two germline ends. Using reference TRBV7-3 and TRBJ2-1 for the parts outside the CDR3, the full variable domain is GAGVSQTPSNKVTEKGKYVELRCDPISGHTALYWYRQSLGQGPEFLIYFQGTGAADDSGLPNDRFFAVRPEGSVSTLKIQRTERGDSAVYLCASSLYPSSDEQFFGPGTRLTVL.